The 20 T cell receptor beta chains given below trace back to one sample, sequenced in a study of Ad26.COV2.S vaccination and SARS-CoV-2 variants. Treatment denoted: roughly 19 received Ad26.COV2.S at low or high dose, single or two shots; five or six received placebo; per-sample allocation not given. Sampling was performed 63 days after the first vaccine or placebo injection. Here immunoSEQ multiplex PCR was the method, and the copy in TCRdb shows in-frame clones only, minus some. Of roughly 700,000 clones listed, approximately 88% are singletons. This specimen consisted of peripheral blood, obtained in a trial of Ad26.COV2.S vaccine versus placebo. These receptors all stem from a person between 18 and 65 years old who received the Ad26.COV2.S COVID-19 vaccine or a placebo.

The chain links TRBV6-4 to TRBJ1-1, with D possibly matching TRBD1 (6 bases). This CDR3 contains 14 residues. V was pared by 0 bases and J by 5 bases, with 10 bases between. The germline V gene has CDR1 MRHNA and CDR2 SNTAGT. The CDR3: CASSDSSRGTEAFF. The CDR3 DNA follows: TGTGCCAGCAGTGACTCAAGCAGGGGTACTGAAGCTTTCTTT.

J is TRBJ2-1 and V is TRBV18; 13 bases map to TRBD2. Unmatched junction bases numbered 4, after V lost 5 bases and J lost 6 bases. CDR3 length: 15 residues. Germline loops: CDR1 KGHSH, CDR2 LQKENI. CDR3 bases: TGTGCCAGCTCATCGGGACTAGCGGGACCCAATGAGCAGTTCTTC. Its translation: CASSSGLAGPNEQFF.

V and J are TRBV2 and TRBJ2-7; perhaps D is TRBD1 or TRBD2 (5 bases each). Trimming stripped 8 bases from V and 3 bases from J, with 17 bases between. The CDR3 sequence is 14 residues long. Germline CDR1 SNHLY, CDR2 FYNNEI. This CDR3 reads CASGRGTEIYEQYF. Here the CDR3 DNA reads TGTGCCAGCGGCAGAGGGACGGAGATCTACGAGCAGTACTTC.

This chain joins TRBV4-1 and TRBJ2-1; D unclear. V lost 0 bases and J 2 bases, leaving 17 bases between the germline ends. CDR3 length: 18 residues. Germline-derived CDR1 and CDR2 are MGHRA and YSYEKL. CDR3 amino acids: CASSQDLPNSVPYNEQFF. In DNA form, the CDR3 reads TGCGCCAGCAGCCAAGATCTCCCCAATAGTGTCCCCTACAATGAGCAGTTCTTC.

The chain recombines TRBV19 with TRBJ1-5; the D is unclear. Germline V gives CDR1 LNHDA, CDR2 SQIVND (reference sequence). V lost 3 bases and J 7 bases, leaving 13 bases between the germline ends. This CDR3 is 14 amino acids long. CDR3 nucleotides: TGTGCCAGTAGTATGCGGTCAGGTGGGCAGCCCCAGCATTTT. It encodes CASSMRSGGQPQHF. Using reference TRBV19 and TRBJ1-5 for the parts outside the CDR3, the full variable domain is DGGITQSPKYLFRKEGQNVTLSCEQNLNHDAMYWYRQDPGQGLRLIYYSQIVNDFQKGDIAEGYSVSREKKESFPLTVTSAQKNPTAFYLCASSMRSGGQPQHFGDGTRLSIL.

The CDR3 loop reads CASSDTGTGNTEAFF. The CDR3 nucleotides read TGTGCCAGCAGTGACACCGGGACAGGGAACACTGAAGCTTTCTTT. The chain carries TRBV6-4 and TRBJ1-1; TRBD1 agrees at 8 bases. The CDR3 runs to 15 residues. Per the germline V gene, CDR1 is MRHNA and CDR2 is SNTAGT. V gave up 2 bases and J gave up 1 base; unmatched junction bases: 3.

Here the CDR3 reads CASSIDQGGAGETQYF. The CDR3 DNA reads TGTGCCAGTAGTATAGATCAGGGAGGGGCAGGGGAGACCCAGTACTTC. V usage is TRBV19 and J usage is TRBJ2-5, with 7 bases that match TRBD2. Germline assignment: CDR1 LNHDA and CDR2 SQIVND (reference sequence). This CDR3 has 16 residues. After removal of 0 bases from V and 5 bases from J, the junction contained 9 bases not matched to a gene.

Only one count was recorded for this clone. This chain connects TRBV7-6 to TRBJ2-7; the D is unclear. The CDR3 consists of 14 residues. Looked up from germline, CDR1 is SGHVS and CDR2 is FNYEAQ. The ends were cut back, 1 base at V and 1 base at J, with 8 bases in the middle. CDR3 region: CASSLEAGSYEQYF. DNA of the CDR3: TGTGCCAGCAGCTTAGAGGCCGGATCCTACGAGCAGTACTTC. The full variable domain, in which reference TRBV7-6 and TRBJ2-7 provide the parts outside the CDR3, is GAGVSQSPRYKVTKRGQDVALRCDPISGHVSLYWYRQALGQGPEFLTYFNYEAQQDKSGLPNDRFSAERPEGSISTLTIQRTEQRDSAMYRCASSLEAGSYEQYFGPGTRLTVT.

Concerning this clone itself: The identical CDR3 is also encoded by other nucleotide sequences in the sample. This chain connects TRBV4-3 to TRBJ1-1; unclear D gene. The V gene's germline CDR1 is LGHNA and CDR2 YSLEER. There are 14 residues in the CDR3. Trimming removed 0 bases from V and 1 base from J, with 6 bases in between. The CDR3 DNA follows: TGCGCCAGCAGCCAAGACCGGAGGAACACTGAAGCTTTCTTT. Protein: CASSQDRRNTEAFF.

The chain joins TRBV10-3 to TRBJ1-2; D not certain. V was pared by 8 bases and J by 9 bases, with 19 bases between. The CDR3 totals 13 residues. Germline assignment: CDR1 ENHRY and CDR2 SYGVKD. The CDR3: CAIRQEGRRSYTF. Here the CDR3 DNA reads TGTGCCATCCGCCAAGAGGGCCGCCGGAGCTACACCTTC.

This clone showed up just once. The chain links TRBV6-4 to TRBJ2-3; D is possibly TRBD1 (5 bases). V shed 3 bases and J shed 0 bases, with 7 bases lying between them. The CDR3 extends over 14 amino acids. CDR1 is MRHNA, CDR2 SNTAGT, per germline. DNA of the CDR3: TGTGCCAGCAGTGATGGGGCTAGCACAGATACGCAGTATTTT. Translating it yields CASSDGASTDTQYF.

This clone came up a few times. The rearrangement uses TRBV3-1 (or the pseudogene TRBV3-2) and TRBJ1-1; D call uncertain. The V gene's germline CDR1 is LGHDT and CDR2 YNNKEL (reference sequence). The ends were cut back, 0 bases at V and 8 bases at J, with 10 bases in the middle. This CDR3 has 13 residues. CDR3 loop: CASSQELVEEAFF. The CDR3 DNA is TGTGCCAGCAGCCAAGAGTTGGTGGAGGAAGCTTTCTTT.

The CDR3 region has the DNA TGTGCCAGCTCACCAGCTAGCGGAAGCTCCTACAATGAGCAGTTCTTC. Protein sequence: CASSPASGSSYNEQFF. The rearrangement joins TRBV18 to TRBJ2-1; 7 positions match TRBD2. Germline V gives CDR1 KGHSH, CDR2 LQKENI. V was pared by 2 bases and J by 0 bases, with 4 bases of the junction left unmatched. The CDR3 totals 16 residues.

The chain recombines TRBV6-4 with TRBJ2-2, with D possibly TRBD2 on 5 matching bases. This CDR3 spans 16 amino acids. V was trimmed by 3 bases and J by 2 bases, leaving 13 bases between them. Looked up from germline, CDR1 is MRHNA and CDR2 is SNTAGT. CDR3 region: CASSEVPAANTGELFF. The CDR3 nucleotides read TGTGCCAGCAGTGAGGTGCCAGCGGCCAACACCGGGGAGCTGTTTTTT.

The chain carries TRBV2 and TRBJ2-5; D tentatively reads TRBD1 or TRBD2 (5 bases each). The germline V gene encodes CDR1 SNHLY and CDR2 FYNNEI. The CDR3 totals 16 residues. V gave up 0 bases and J gave up 5 bases, with 16 bases separating them. The CDR3 nucleotides are TGTGCCAGCAGTGAAGCGCGGTGGGGGAATCGGGAGACCCAGTACTTC. This sequence encodes CASSEARWGNRETQYF.

This chain links TRBV11-1 with TRBJ1-1, with D uncertain. Trimming removed 5 bases from V and 8 bases from J, with 12 bases in between. The V gene's germline CDR1 is SGHAT and CDR2 FQDESV (reference sequence). The CDR3 covers 12 residues. DNA of the CDR3: TGTGCCAGCAGCACCCCTGTAAGCGAAGCTTTCTTT. Amino acid sequence: CASSTPVSEAFF. Based on the CDR3 plus reference TRBV11-1 and TRBJ1-1, the full variable domain is EAEVAQSPRYKITEKSQAVAFWCDPISGHATLYWYRQILGQGPELLVQFQDESVVDDSQLPKDRFSAERLKGVDSTLKIQPAELGDSAMYLCASSTPVSEAFFGQGTRLTVV.

This clone has just a few counts. The chain carries TRBV5-1 and TRBJ2-7, with TRBD2 matching over 15 bases. CDR3 length: 19 residues. Trimming took 0 bases from V and 0 from J; bases not matched to a gene: 7. Germline lookup yields CDR1 SGHRS and CDR2 YFSETQ. In DNA, the CDR3 is TGCGCCAGCAGCTTGGAGGGGACTAGCGGGAGGAAGAGCTCCTACGAGCAGTACTTC. It encodes CASSLEGTSGRKSSYEQYF.

The chain has TRBV11-1 and TRBJ2-3; D tentatively reads TRBD1 or TRBD2 (5 bases each). Germline assignment: CDR1 SGHAT and CDR2 FQDESV (reference sequence). The germline V and J ends were trimmed by 5 bases and 8 bases, with 20 bases remaining between them. The CDR3 consists of 15 residues. The CDR3, as DNA: TGTGCCAGCAGCCTGGGACCGCAGACATCAGGTACGCAGTATTTT. Amino acid sequence: CASSLGPQTSGTQYF.

The CDR3 nucleotides read TGTGCCAGCAGGCCAGGACAGGGGCACACAGATACGCAGTATTTT. Protein product: CASRPGQGHTDTQYF. The J gene is TRBJ2-3, the V gene TRBV2, with 9 bases lining up with TRBD1. This CDR3 is 15 amino acids long. Unmatched junction bases numbered 6, after V lost 6 bases and J lost 2 bases. Germline CDR1 reads SNHLY; CDR2 reads FYNNEI.

This sequence joins TRBV5-1 and TRBJ2-7; D is uncertain. The CDR3 consists of 13 residues. The V end was cut by 6 bases, the J end by 0 bases, with 10 bases between. The germline gives CDR1 SGHRS, CDR2 YFSETQ. CDR3 sequence: CASTEHFSYEQYF. The CDR3 nucleotides read TGCGCCAGCACTGAGCACTTCTCCTACGAGCAGTACTTC.